These T cell receptor beta chains were read from a single sample in a study of T cells in tumors after PD-1 blockade. TCRdb's copy holds only in-frame clones and misses some; the assay was immunoSEQ multiplex PCR. The sample holds 60,000 to 65,000 clones, approximately 74% seen once. Material: PBMCs, obtained after anti-PD-1 treatment. Source of these receptors: a human donor with basal cell carcinoma. CDR3s include the opening cysteine and the closing phenylalanine or tryptophan. Rows may omit the clone size; those that give it use once, few, many or a size class.

clone size,V gene,J gene,CDR3 protein
few,TRBV4-1,TRBJ1-2,CATSGSSPVPTNYGYTF
NA,TRBV7-9,TRBJ2-2,CASSFRPGELFF
NA,TRBV7-9,TRBJ2-5,CASSFSGTRQGTQETQYF
NA,TRBV3-1/TRBV3-2,TRBJ1-6,CASVDRDRNSPLHF
NA,TRBV5-1,TRBJ2-7,CASSLSPDSSYEQYF
many,TRBV15,TRBJ2-6,CATSRDAGAGANVLTF
NA,TRBV5-6,TRBJ2-2,CASSLELQAGQRNTGELFF
few,TRBV3-1/TRBV3-2,TRBJ2-2,CASTRGKTGELFF
once,TRBV7-9,TRBJ2-2,CASSPHSSGANTGELFF
once,TRBV25-1,TRBJ2-7,CASSGRATRDEQYF
few,TRBV6-4,TRBJ1-1,CASSTEGGPAVNTEAFF
NA,TRBV30,TRBJ1-2,CAFSLQSGGYTF
once,TRBV19,TRBJ1-2,CASSMDRDGNYGYTF
NA,TRBV5-4,TRBJ2-7,CASSPGTSGDVYEQYF
NA,TRBV28,TRBJ1-4,CASSARTPGNEKLFF
NA,TRBV5-1,TRBJ2-1,CASSYRQGLYNEQFF
NA,TRBV5-4,TRBJ1-3,CASRPSKDGNTIYF
NA,TRBV3-1/TRBV3-2,TRBJ1-4,CASSNPGQGNEKLFF
NA,TRBV24-1,TRBJ2-5,CATSDPIRDRDETQYF
NA,TRBV6-6,TRBJ2-7,CASSRGGQGKDYEQYF
many,TRBV7-8,TRBJ1-5,CASSLLGAVNQPQHF
few,TRBV2,TRBJ2-7,CASRQNAYEQYF
once,TRBV21-1,TRBJ2-2,CASSKSTGPNTGELFF
NA,TRBV6-5,TRBJ1-2,CASSRSTGANYGYTF
NA,TRBV13,TRBJ2-5,CASSLAWGETQYF
NA,TRBV6-6,TRBJ1-2,CASSYSYGYTF
NA,TRBV4-1,TRBJ2-7,CATSQEGRGGAGEQYF
NA,TRBV10-3,TRBJ1-1,CAIRDGGRDTEAFF
NA,TRBV27,TRBJ2-2,CASSKPKGQTTGELFF
NA,TRBV18,TRBJ2-4,CASSPGTGSNIQYF
NA,TRBV5-4,TRBJ1-2,CASSLLVNYGYTF
NA,TRBV6-5,TRBJ1-2,CASRHSGTVWYGYTF
NA,TRBV3-1/TRBV3-2,TRBJ2-5,CASRHWTEQETQYF
NA,TRBV5-6,TRBJ2-1,CASSLAGRVNEQFF
NA,TRBV6-6,TRBJ2-3,CASSLMRADTQYF
NA,TRBV30,TRBJ2-7,CAWSRTQVYEQYF
NA,TRBV6-5,TRBJ1-1,CASSLLSAETEAFF
NA,TRBV21-1,TRBJ2-4,CASSPGTYTTGAKNIQYF
NA,TRBV27,TRBJ1-6,CASSRETYNSPLHF
NA,TRBV11-1,TRBJ1-3,CASSSRTAGNTIYF
NA,TRBV12-3/TRBV12-4,TRBJ1-1,CASSLLGSTEAFF
NA,TRBV4-1,TRBJ2-7,CASSLTPGGYEQYF
NA,TRBV30,TRBJ2-1,CAWSEGSYNEQFF
once,TRBV9,TRBJ2-1,CASSARGGLGNEQFF
once,TRBV24-1,TRBJ2-1,CATRGGPSYNEQFF